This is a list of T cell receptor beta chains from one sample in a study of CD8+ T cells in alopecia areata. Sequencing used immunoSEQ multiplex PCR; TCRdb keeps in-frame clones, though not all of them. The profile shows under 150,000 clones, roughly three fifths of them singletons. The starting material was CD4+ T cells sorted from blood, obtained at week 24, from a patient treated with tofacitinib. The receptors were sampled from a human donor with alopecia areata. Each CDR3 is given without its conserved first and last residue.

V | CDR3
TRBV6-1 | ASSERPRHRGFAGELF
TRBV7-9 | ASSQGYNYGYT
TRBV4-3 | ASSQDRRDGHEQF
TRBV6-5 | ASIAQGAFRNEQF
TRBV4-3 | ASSQDLRYENQPQH
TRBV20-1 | SARDRNEQF
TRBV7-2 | ASSLSLGVDTQY
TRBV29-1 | SVGSGGGQPQH
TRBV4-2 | ASSPGGPYEQY
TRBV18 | ASSPASSNYGYT
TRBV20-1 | SASRQYEQY
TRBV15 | ATSRDHPSGFGTEAF
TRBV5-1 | ASSVDGSNQPQH
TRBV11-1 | ASSPPGTGELF
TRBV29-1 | SVILAGRSTDTQY
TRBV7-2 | ASSLGYSNQPQH
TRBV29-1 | SVAGFYGYT
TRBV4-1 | ASSSSSTYLDTQY
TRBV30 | AWSVRPSGGINYGYT
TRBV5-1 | ASSYRPGTSGGENIQY
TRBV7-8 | ASSLRQLNTEAF
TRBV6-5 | ASSYLGANYGYT
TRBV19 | AREPTENTGELF
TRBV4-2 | ASSQQQEGSTEAF
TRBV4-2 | ASSQDLGVNTEAF
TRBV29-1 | SVGGNGYT
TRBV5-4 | ASSAGTTQAKMETQY
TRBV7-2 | ASSSTVGGPEAF
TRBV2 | ASSEWAGNYGYT